The source of this TCR beta chain is a study of blood T cells in healthy people across ages. Aged roughly 6 to 100, donors were systemically healthy Caucasians from Russia. Per the germline V gene, CDR1 is MNHEY and CDR2 is SMNVEV (reference sequence). Trimming took 2 bases from V and 0 from J, leaving 9 bases between them. CDR3 length: 15 amino acids. For the second PCR, which ran for 7 to 11 cycles, a sample-barcoded 5' primer and a J-beta primer mix were used. Every cDNA was tagged by a template-switch adaptor with 12 random nucleotides. Using its own MiXCR run on the 5' RACE reads, TCRdb lists one record per CDR3 protein. In the table there are 790,000 or so distinct CDR3 sequences, about 45% of which are singletons. On this clonotype: Its antigen is unknown.

Study observations and caveats: Expanded clonotype shifts may have been confounded, as the donors had an unknown CMV status.

The sample was blood. The origin of this receptor is a man aged 80 or over in good health. The chain joins TRBV27 to TRBJ2-3; TRBD1 might be the D (5 bases). This CDR3 is CASSLGALSTDTQYF. The CDR3 DNA follows: TGTGCCAGCAGTTTAGGGGCCCTAAGCACAGATACGCAGTATTTT.